This TCR beta chain was found in a study of blood T cell repertoires in COVID-19 (dated by TCRdb to 2019 to 2021). Regarding the complete study: Samples covering the acute and convalescent phases of COVID-19 were provided by collaborators in the United States, Italy and Spain. The prospective study material was composed of cDNA or gDNA derived from T cells, B-cell-depleted T cells, or PBMCs. The dataset comprised deeply sampled blood TCRbeta repertoires from subjects exposed to, actively infected with, or recovered from COVID-19. The repertoires were released in a freely available public database intended as a resource for research on the immune response to SARS-CoV-2. Samples came from the ongoing ImmuneRACE study (first 160 participants) plus 1,254 subjects from 6 global collaborators. Nearly every sample came with metadata listing a de-identified subject ID, COVID-19 status, age in years and sex. Where available, HLA class I and class II types were taken from metadata supplied by the sample provider and were not determined by assay-based typing. What the work shows at the level of the full study, not this receptor alone: The amount of clinical and demographic metadata varied by source and participant and was provided uncurated.

In regard to this clone: Its antigen remains unidentified. The input lacks base qualities; no much larger clone sits a single base away.

One collaborating source in Seattle enrolled patients while the patients were actively infected and followed the patients over time throughout the course of disease. Collaborating institutions collected whole blood in K2EDTA tubes following their own protocols. For TCRbeta analysis, collaborator samples were shipped as frozen whole blood, as isolated PBMCs, or as DNA extracted from either sample type. The immunoSEQ Assay, a bias-controlled multiplex PCR, was used to amplify TCRbeta CDR3 regions from genomic DNA. As for the original processing: Nucleated cell counts per sample were estimated from amplification of reference gene primers within the assay. To quantify the absolute abundance of each unique TCRbeta CDR3 rearrangement, sequence reads were collapsed and filtered. Productive Simpson clonality was computed per sample as the square root of Simpson's diversity index over productive rearrangements. Not all clones reach the TCRdb copy of this immuneACCESS table, which keeps in-frame sequences only. Checked studies attribute under half of the gap to unresolved V genes and leave the rest unexplained. Clone size and the V and J calls come from that table; the DNA yielded D and trimming. Present in this sample are 65,000 to 95,000 clones, roughly 92% of which were seen just once. Approximately 2.4% of the sample belongs to the ten largest clones.

The CDR3 covers 13 residues, taking in both the cysteine and the phenylalanine. Only the CDR3 part of the read is kept: 39 bases, read in frame from the first base. The sequence derives from a man between 45 and 60 years old with COVID-19, enrolled during active disease. Sequenced input: peripheral blood. The rearrangement joined TRBV21-1 to TRBJ1-2; no check of the table's D call, TRBD1, against the DNA was made. TRBV21-1 is a pseudogene segment. The CDR3 reads as follows: CASSSWTGRGYTF. The DNA sequence is given as TGTGCCAGCAGCTCATGGACAGGGCGTGGCTACACCTTC.